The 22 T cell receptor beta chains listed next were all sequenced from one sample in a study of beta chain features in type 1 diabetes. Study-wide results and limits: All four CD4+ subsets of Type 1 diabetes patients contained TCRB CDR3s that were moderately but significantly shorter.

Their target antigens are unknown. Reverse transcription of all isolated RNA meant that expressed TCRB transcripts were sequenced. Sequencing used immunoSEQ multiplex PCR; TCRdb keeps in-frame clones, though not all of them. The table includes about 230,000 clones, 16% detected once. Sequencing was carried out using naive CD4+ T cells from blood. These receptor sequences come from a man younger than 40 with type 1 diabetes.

This CDR3 is CAWRASGYEQYF. As DNA, the CDR3 is TGTGCCTGGAGGGCGAGCGGTTACGAGCAGTACTTC. The gene calls are TRBV30 and TRBJ2-7, with a tentative D call TRBD2 (5 bases). This CDR3 comprises 12 residues. Trimming removed 3 bases at V and 4 bases at J, with 10 bases between. The germline CDR1 and CDR2 sequences are GTSNPN and SVGIG (reference sequence).

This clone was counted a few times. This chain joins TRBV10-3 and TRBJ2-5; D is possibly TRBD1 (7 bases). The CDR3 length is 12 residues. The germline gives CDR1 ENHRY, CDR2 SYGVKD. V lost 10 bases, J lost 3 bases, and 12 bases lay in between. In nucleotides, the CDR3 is TGTGCCACCGGCGGGACAGAAGAGACCCAGTACTTC. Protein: CATGGTEETQYF.

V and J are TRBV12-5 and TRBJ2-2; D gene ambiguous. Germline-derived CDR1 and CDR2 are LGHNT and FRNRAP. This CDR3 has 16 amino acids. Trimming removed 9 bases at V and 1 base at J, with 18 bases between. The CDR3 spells CASSPFSNLNTGELFF. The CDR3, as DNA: TGTGCTAGCTCCCCGTTTTCAAACCTGAACACCGGGGAGCTGTTTTTT.

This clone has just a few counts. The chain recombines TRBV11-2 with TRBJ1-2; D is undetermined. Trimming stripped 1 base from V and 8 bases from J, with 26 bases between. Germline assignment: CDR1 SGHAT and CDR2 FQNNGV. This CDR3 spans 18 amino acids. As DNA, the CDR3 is TGTGCCAGCAGCTTAGTATTCGGCACGGTCCGGAGAAATGAAGGCTACACCTTC. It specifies CASSLVFGTVRRNEGYTF.

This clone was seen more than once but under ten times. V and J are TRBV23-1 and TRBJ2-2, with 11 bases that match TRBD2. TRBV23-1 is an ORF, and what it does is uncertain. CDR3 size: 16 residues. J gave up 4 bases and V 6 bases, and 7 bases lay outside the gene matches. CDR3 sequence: CASSPIAGGLTGELFF. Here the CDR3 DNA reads TGCGCCAGCAGCCCCATAGCGGGAGGGCTCACCGGGGAGCTGTTTTTT.

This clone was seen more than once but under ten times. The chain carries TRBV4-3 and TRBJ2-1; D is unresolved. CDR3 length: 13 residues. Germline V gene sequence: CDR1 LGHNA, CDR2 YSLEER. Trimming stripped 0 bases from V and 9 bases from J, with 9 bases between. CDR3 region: CASSQDLAGEQFF. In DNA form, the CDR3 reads TGCGCCAGCAGCCAAGATCTTGCTGGTGAGCAGTTCTTC.

DNA of the CDR3: TGTGCCAGCAGCCCAAAGCGGGACCTCTACAATGAGCAGTTCTTC. It codes for CASSPKRDLYNEQFF. This sequence joins TRBV27 and TRBJ2-1, with 7 positions matching TRBD2. The CDR3 spans 15 residues. Germline V gene lookup returns CDR1 MNHEY and CDR2 SMNVEV (reference sequence). Losses at the gene ends were 6 bases for V and 3 bases for J; bases not matched to a gene: 8.

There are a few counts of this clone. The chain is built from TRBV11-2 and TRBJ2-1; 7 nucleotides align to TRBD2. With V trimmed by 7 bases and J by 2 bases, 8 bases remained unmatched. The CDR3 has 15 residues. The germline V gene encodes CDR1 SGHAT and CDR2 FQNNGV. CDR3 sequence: CASTHFGRTYNEQFF. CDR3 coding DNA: TGTGCCAGCACCCACTTCGGGAGGACCTACAATGAGCAGTTCTTC.

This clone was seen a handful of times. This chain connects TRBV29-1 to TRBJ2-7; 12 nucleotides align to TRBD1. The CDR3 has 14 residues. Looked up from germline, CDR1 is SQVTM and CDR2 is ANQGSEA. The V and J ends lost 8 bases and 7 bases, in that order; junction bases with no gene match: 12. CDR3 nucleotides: TGCAGCACAGCCGGGGGACAGGGGGCGCGGGAGCAGTACTTC. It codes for CSTAGGQGAREQYF.

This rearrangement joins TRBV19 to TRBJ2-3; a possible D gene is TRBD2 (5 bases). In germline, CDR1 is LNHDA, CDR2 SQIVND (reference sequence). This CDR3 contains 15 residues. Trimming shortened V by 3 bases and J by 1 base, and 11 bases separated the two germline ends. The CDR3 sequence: CASSMTGIRTDTQYF. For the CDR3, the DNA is TGTGCCAGTAGTATGACCGGGATTCGCACAGATACGCAGTATTTT.

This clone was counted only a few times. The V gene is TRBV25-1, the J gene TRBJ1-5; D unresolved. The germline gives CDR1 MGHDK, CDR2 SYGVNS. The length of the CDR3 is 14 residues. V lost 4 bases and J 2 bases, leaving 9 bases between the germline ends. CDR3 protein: CASSATRGNQPQHF. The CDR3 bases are TGTGCCAGCAGTGCGACGAGGGGCAATCAGCCCCAGCATTTT.

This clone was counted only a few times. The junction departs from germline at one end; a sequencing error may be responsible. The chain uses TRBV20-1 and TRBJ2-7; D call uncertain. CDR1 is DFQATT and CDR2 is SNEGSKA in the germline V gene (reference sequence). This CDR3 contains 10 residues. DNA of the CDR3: TGCAGTGCTAGAGATCTGAGTCAAGGATTC. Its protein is CSARDLSQGF.

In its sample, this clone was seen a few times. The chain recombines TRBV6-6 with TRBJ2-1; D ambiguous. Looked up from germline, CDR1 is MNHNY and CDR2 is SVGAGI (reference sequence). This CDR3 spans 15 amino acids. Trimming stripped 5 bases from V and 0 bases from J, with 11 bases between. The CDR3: CASSPYKTSYNEQFF. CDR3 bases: TGTGCCAGCAGTCCATACAAAACCTCCTACAATGAGCAGTTCTTC.

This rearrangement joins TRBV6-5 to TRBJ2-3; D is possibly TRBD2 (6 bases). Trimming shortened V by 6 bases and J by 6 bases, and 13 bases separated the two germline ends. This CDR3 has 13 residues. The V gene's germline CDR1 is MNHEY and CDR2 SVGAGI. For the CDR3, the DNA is TGTGCCAGCAGCCGGGGACTGACGGATACGCAGTATTTT. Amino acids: CASSRGLTDTQYF.

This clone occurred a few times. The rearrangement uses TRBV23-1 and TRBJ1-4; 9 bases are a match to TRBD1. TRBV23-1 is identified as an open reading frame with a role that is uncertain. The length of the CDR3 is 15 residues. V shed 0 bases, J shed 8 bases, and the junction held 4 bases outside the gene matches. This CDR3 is CASSQSQGAREKLFF. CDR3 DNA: TGCGCCAGCAGTCAATCACAGGGGGCGCGAGAAAAACTGTTTTTT.

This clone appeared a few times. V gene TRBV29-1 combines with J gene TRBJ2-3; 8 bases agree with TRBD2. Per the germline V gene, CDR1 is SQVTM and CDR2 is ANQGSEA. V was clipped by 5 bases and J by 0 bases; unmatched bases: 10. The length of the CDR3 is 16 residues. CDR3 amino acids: CSVKAGAASSTDTQYF. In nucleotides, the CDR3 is TGCAGCGTTAAAGCGGGAGCTGCCTCTAGCACAGATACGCAGTATTTT.

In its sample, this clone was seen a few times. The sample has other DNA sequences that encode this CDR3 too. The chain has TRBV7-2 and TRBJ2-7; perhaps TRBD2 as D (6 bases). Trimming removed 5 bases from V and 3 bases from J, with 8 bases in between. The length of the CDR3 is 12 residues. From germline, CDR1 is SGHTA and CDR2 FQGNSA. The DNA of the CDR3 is TGTGCCAGCAGCCCGACTAGCTACGAGCAGTACTTC. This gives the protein CASSPTSYEQYF. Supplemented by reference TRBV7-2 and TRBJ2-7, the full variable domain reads GAGVSQSPSNKVTEKGKDVELRCDPISGHTALYWYRQSLGQGLEFLIYFQGNSAPDKSGLPSDRFSAERTGGSVSTLTIQRTQQEDSAVYLCASSPTSYEQYFGPGTRLTVT.

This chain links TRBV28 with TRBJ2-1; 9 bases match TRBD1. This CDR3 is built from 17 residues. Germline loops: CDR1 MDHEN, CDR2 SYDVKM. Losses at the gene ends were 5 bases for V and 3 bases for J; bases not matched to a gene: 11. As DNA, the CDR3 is TGTGCCAGCAGTGCCTCCCTCGACAGGGGGTTCTACAATGAGCAGTTCTTC. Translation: CASSASLDRGFYNEQFF.

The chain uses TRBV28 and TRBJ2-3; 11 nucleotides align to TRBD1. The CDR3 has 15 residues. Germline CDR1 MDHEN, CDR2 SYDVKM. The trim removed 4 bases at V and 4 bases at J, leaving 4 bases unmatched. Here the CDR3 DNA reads TGTGCCAGCAGTTCACCGGGACAGGGGGCAGATACGCAGTATTTT. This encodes CASSSPGQGADTQYF.

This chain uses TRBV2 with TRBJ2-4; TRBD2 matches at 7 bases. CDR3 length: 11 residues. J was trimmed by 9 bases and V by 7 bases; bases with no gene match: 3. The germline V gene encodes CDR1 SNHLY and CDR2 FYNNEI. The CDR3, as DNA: TGTGCCAGCAAGAGGGAGGGCATTCAGTACTTC. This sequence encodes CASKREGIQYF.

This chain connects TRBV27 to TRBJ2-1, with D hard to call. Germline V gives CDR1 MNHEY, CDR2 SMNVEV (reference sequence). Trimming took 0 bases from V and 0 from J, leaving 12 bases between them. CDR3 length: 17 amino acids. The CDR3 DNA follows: TGTGCCAGCAGTTTATCAAACCGCAGGAGCTCCTACAATGAGCAGTTCTTC. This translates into CASSLSNRRSSYNEQFF.

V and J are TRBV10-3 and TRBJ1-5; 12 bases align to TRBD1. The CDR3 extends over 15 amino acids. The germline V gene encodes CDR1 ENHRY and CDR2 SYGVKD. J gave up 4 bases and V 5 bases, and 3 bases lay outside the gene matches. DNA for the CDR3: TGTGCCATCAGTTGGGACAGGGGGCGAAATCAGCCCCAGCATTTT. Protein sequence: CAISWDRGRNQPQHF.